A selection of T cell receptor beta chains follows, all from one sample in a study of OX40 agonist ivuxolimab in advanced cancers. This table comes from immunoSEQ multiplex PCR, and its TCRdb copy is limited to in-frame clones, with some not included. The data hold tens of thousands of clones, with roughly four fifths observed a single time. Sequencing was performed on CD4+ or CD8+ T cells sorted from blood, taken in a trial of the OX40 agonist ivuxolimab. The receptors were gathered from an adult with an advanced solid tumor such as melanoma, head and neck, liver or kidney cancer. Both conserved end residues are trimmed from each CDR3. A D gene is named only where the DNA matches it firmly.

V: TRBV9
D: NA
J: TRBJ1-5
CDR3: ASSVDGSNQPQH

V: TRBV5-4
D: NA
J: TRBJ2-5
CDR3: ASSAPQETQY

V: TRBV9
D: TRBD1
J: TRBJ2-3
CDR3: ASSADPRGNWDTQY

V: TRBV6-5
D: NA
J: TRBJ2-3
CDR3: ASSYDTISTDTQY

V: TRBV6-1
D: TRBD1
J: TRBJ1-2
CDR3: ASRVGTGVGYT

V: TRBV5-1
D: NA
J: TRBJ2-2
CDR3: ASSWAGELF

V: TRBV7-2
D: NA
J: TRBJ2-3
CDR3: ASSSYSDTQY

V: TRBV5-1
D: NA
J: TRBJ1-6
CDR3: ASSLAVRGSSYNSPLH

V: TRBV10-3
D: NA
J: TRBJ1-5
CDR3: AISGDRDQPQH

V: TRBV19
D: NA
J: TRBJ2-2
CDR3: VTRSGQNTGELF

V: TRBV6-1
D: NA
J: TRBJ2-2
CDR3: ASARVANTGELF

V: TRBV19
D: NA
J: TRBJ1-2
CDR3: ASSIGFNYGYT

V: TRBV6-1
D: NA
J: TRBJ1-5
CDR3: ASSRQQNQPQH

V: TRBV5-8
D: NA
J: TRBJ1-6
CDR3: ASSRRRQSNSPLH

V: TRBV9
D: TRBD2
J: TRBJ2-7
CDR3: ASSVSGGGREQY

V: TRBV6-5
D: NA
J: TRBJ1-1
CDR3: ASRYSRGISTEAF

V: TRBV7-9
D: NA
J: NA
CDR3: ASSSLGGAAYEQY

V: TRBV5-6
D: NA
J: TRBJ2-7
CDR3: ASSLGRRIYEQY

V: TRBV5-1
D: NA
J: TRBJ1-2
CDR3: ASSLDRASSGYT

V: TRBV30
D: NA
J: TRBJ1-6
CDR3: ASLSRKVSYNSPLH

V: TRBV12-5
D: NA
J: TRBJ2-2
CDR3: ASVALGNKNTGELF

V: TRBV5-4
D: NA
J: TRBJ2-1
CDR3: ASSLAGRTYNEQF

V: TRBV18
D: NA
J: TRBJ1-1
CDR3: RDNTEAF

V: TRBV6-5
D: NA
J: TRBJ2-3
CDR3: ASSYSFTTDTQY

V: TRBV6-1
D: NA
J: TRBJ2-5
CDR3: ASSEAATGAFVTQY

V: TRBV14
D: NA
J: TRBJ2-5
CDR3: ASSQETRLIRETQY

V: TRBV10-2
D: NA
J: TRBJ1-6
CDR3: ASSAQTNSPLH

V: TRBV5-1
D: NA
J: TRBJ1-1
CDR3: ASSLGRLMNTEAF

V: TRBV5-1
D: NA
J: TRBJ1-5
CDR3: ASSLEGRGDQPQH

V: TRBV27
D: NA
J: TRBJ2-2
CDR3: ASPPQGKGTGELF

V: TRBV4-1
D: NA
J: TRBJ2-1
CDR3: ASSQHWSRDRPYNEQF

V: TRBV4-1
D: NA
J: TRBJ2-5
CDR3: ASRNGQETQY

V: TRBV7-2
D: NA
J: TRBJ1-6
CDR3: ASSLGGTTYNSPLH

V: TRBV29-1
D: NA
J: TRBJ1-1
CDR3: SVSDSLNTEAF

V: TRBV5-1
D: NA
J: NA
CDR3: ASSSPQTSVPYEQY

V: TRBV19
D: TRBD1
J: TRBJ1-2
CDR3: ASSGEQGVYGYT

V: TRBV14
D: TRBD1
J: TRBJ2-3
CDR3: ASSQVPFGTASTDTQY

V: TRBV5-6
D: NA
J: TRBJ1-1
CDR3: ASSLAGGMWTEAF

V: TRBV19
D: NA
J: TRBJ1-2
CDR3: ASSKAGQGYT

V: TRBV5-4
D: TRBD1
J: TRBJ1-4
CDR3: ASSRTGTGERKLF

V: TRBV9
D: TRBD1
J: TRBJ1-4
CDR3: ASSVDRDSKDLGVGKLF

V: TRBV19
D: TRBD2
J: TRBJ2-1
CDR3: ASSISPGGARNEQF

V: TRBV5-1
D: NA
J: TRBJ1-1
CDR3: ASSLDANTEAF

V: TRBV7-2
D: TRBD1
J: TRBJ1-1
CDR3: ASSFDRGMNTEAF

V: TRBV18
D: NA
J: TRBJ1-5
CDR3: ASSPLSGNSNQPQH

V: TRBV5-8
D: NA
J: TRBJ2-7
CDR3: ASSHTGPDYEQY

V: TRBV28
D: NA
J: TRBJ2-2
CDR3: ASSLHTSPGELF

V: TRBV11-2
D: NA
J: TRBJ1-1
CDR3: ASSLVQGAEAF

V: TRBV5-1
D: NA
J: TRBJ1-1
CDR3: ASSLRVANTEAF

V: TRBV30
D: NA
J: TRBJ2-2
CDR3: AWTHTGELF

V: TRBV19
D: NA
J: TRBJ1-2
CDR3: ASSKTRDGYGYT

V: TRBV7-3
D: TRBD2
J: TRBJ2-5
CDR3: ASSLTGGGTQY

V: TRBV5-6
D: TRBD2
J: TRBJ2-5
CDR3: ASSLGLAGGLGQETQY

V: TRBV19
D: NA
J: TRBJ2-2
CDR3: ASSIPLGRGSHTGELF

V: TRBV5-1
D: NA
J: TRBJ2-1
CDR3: ASSFISGGLNEQF

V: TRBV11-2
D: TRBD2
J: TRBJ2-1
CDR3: ASSLGLAGGTEQF

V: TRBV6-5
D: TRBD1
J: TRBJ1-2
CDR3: ASSYSRTGTANGYT